This entry features one TCR beta chain sequence. A much larger clone lies a single base off, so this may be a read error. These data come from a study of molecular identifiers for immune sequencing clone quantification. MiXCR, run by TCRdb on the PCR reads, gives a single entry per CDR3 protein. The sample records over 550,000 distinct CDR3 sequences, about 25% being singletons. Trimming pared 10 bases from V and 2 bases from J, leaving 7 bases between. The length of the CDR3 is 11 residues. Germline V gene sequence: CDR1 MNHEY, CDR2 SVGEGT. Sequencing was done on a sample of naive CD8+ T cells from blood, with Jurkat cell RNA spiked in. Subset in this sample: FACS-sorted CD8+CD4-CCR7+CD45RA+ naive T cells. The V gene is TRBV6-2 or TRBV6-3, the J gene TRBJ2-3, with D unclear. The source of this sequence is a human donor in good health. Some libraries in this study had Jurkat cell RNA spiked in. CDR3 region: CAIWDTDTQYF. CDR3 sequence (DNA): TGTGCCATCTGGGACACAGATACGCAGTATTTT.